This record concerns one T cell receptor (beta chain) sequence. This specimen belongs to a study of CD8 T cells in Susac syndrome. With random hexamers, reverse transcription was performed on roughly 0.45 to 1 ug of RNA. One entry per CDR3 protein, called by TCRdb with MiXCR from the immunoSEQ multiplex PCR reads. The sample lists 120,000 or so distinct CDR3 sequences, less than 95% occurring once. There are 14 residues in the CDR3. Germline values: CDR1 MNHEY, CDR2 SVGEGT. Trimming removed 5 bases at V and 4 bases at J, with 14 bases between. The chain uses TRBV6-2 or TRBV6-3 and TRBJ1-2; D call uncertain. The specimen was CD4+ T cells from PBMCs. The TCR comes from a human donor in good health. The CDR3 DNA reads as TGTGCCAGCAGTCCAGCTTTCACAGTCTATGGCTACACCTTC. As protein: CASSPAFTVYGYTF.